The present entry profiles one T cell receptor beta chain with its context. These data come from a study of cytomegalovirus exposure and HLA in healthy donors. V gave up 2 bases and J gave up 4 bases, with 6 bases separating them. The CDR3 has 12 amino acids. Looked up from germline, CDR1 is ENHRY and CDR2 is SYGVKD. Libraries were prepared by immunoSEQ multiplex PCR; TCRdb keeps only in-frame clonotypes and omits some of them. The sample lists approximately 160,000 clones; roughly 90% were seen once. Input material: PBMCs. The chain employs TRBV10-3 and TRBJ2-7, with D perhaps TRBD1 (5 bases). The clonotype originates from a woman aged 18-29 years in good health and CMV-seropositive. The CDR3: CAISERQYEQYF. The CDR3, as DNA: TGTGCCATCAGTGAGAGACAGTACGAGCAGTACTTC.